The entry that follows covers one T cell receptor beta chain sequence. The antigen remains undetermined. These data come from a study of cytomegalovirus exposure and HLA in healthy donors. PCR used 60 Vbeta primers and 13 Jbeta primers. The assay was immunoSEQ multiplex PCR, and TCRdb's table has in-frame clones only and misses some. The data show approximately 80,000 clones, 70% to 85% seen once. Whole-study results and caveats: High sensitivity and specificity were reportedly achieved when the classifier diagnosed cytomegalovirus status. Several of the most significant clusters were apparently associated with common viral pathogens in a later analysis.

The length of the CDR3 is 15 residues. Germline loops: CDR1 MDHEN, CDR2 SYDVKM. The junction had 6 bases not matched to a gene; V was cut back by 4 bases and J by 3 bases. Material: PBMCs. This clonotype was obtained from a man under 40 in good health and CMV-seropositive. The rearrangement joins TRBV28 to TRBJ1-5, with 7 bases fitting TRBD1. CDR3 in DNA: TGTGCCAGCAGTTCCTTAGGGGGCCACAATCAGCCCCAGCATTTT. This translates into CASSSLGGHNQPQHF.